This T cell receptor beta chain was identified during a study of blood T cell repertoires in COVID-19. Overall study: The United States, Italy and Spain were the sources of the acute and convalescent COVID-19 samples.

Original processing methods: Amplification with reference gene primers provided the estimates of nucleated cell counts. The repertoire was sequenced with immunoSEQ multiplex PCR; TCRdb's copy has only in-frame clones and lacks some. V and J calls and clone size follow that table, whereas D and trimming were derived from the DNA. This table has 75,000 to 90,000 clones, just under 80% appearing once. Germline CDR1 and CDR2: SGHNT and YYREEE (reference sequence). The CDR3 sequence is 14 residues long. V dropped 4 bases and J dropped 6; count of bases not matched to a gene: 8. The V and J genes are TRBV5-4 and TRBJ2-7; TRBD1 matches at 9 bases. The sequence was collected from a man between 60 and 70 years old with COVID-19, enrolled during active disease. Sequenced input: peripheral blood. CDR3 nucleotides: TGTGCCAGCAGCCCGGACAGGGGAGGGCGCGAGCAGTACTTC. Protein product: CASSPDRGGREQYF.